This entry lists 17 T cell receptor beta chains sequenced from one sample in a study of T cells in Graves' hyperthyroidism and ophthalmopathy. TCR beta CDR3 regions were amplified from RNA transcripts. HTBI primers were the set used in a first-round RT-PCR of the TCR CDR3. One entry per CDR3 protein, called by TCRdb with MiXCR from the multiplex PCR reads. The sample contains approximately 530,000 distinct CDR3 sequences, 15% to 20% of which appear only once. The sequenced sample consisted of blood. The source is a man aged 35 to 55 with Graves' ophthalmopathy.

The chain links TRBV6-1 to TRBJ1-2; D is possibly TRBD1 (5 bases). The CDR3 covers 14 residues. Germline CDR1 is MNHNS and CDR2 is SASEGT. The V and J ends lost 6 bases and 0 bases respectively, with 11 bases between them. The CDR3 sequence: CASSDRGTNYGYTF. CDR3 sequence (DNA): TGTGCCAGCAGCGACCGGGGGACTAACTATGGCTACACCTTC.

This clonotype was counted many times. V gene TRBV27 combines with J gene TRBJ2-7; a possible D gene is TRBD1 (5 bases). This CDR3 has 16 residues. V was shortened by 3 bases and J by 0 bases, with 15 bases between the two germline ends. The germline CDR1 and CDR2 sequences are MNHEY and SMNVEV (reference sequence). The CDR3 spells CASSFRVRDISYEQYF. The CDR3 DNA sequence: TGTGCCAGCAGTTTCCGGGTCAGGGATATCTCCTACGAGCAGTACTTC.

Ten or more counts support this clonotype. CDR3 nucleotides: TGCGCCAGCAGCTCGGGACCGAGCGGGAGGATCGTCGGGGAGCTGTTTTTT. Its protein product is CASSSGPSGRIVGELFF. J is TRBJ2-2 and V is TRBV5-1; 9 bases match TRBD2. The CDR3 totals 17 residues. V lost 3 bases and J lost 7; bases outside the gene matches: 13. Germline V lookup: CDR1 SGHRS, CDR2 YFSETQ. Full variable domain (outside the CDR3, taken from reference TRBV5-1 and TRBJ2-2): KAGVTQTPRYLIKTRGQQVTLSCSPISGHRSVSWYQQTPGQGLQFLFEYFSETQRNKGNFPGRFSGRQFSNSRSEMNVSTLELGDSALYLCASSSGPSGRIVGELFFGEGSRLTVL.

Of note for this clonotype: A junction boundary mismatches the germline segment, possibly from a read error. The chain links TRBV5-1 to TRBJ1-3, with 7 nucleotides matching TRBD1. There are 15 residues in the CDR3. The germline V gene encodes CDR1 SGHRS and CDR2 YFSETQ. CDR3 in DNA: TGTGCCAGCAGCCTTGACAGGGCACCCGGAAACACCATATATTTT. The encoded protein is CASSLDRAPGNTIYF.

The CDR3 protein is CASRLGSTDTQYF. The CDR3 bases are TGTGCCAGTAGACTAGGAAGCACAGATACGCAGTATTTT. V usage is TRBV19 and J usage is TRBJ2-3; D might be TRBD2 (5 bases). V lost 6 bases, J lost 0 bases, and 7 bases lay in between. This CDR3 is 13 amino acids long. Germline values: CDR1 LNHDA, CDR2 SQIVND (reference sequence). Using reference TRBV19 and TRBJ2-3 for the parts outside the CDR3, the full variable domain is DGGITQSPKYLFRKEGQNVTLSCEQNLNHDAMYWYRQDPGQGLRLIYYSQIVNDFQKGDIAEGYSVSREKKESFPLTVTSAQKNPTAFYLCASRLGSTDTQYFGPGTRLTVL.

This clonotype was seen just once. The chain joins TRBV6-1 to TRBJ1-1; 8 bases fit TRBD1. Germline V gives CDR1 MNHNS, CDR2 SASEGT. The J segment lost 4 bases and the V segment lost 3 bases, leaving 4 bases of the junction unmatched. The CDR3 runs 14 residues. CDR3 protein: CASSERTGRTEAFF. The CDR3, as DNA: TGTGCCAGCAGTGAGAGGACAGGGCGCACTGAAGCTTTCTTT.

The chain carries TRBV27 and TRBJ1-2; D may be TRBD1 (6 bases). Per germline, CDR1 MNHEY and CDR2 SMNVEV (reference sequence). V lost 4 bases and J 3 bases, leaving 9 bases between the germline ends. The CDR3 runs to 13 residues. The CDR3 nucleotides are TGTGCCAGCAGTTCGGACAGATACTATGGCTACACCTTC. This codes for CASSSDRYYGYTF.

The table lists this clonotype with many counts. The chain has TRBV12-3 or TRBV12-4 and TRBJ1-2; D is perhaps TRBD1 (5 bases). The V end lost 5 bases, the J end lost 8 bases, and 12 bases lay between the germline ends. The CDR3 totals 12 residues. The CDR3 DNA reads TGTGCCAGCAGTACCGGGACCGGCGGCTACACCTTC. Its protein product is CASSTGTGGYTF.

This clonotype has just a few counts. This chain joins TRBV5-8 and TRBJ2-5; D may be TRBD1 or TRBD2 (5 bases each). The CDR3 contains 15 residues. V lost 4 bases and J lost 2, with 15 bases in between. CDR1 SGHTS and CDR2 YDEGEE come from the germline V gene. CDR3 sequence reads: CASSPYGGGQETQYF. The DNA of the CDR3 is TGTGCCAGCAGCCCATATGGGGGTGGGCAAGAGACCCAGTACTTC. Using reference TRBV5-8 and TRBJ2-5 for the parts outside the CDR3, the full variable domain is EAGVTQSPTHLIKTRGQQATLRCSPISGHTSVYWYQQALGLGLQFLLWYDEGEERNRGNFPPRFSGRQFPNYSSELNVNALELEDSALYLCASSPYGGGQETQYFGPGTRLLVL.

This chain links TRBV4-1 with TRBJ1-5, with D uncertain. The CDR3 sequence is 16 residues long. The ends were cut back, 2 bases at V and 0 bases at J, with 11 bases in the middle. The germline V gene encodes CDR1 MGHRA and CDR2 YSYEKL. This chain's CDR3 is CASSQMETLSNQPQHF. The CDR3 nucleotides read TGCGCCAGCAGCCAAATGGAGACACTTAGCAATCAGCCCCAGCATTTT.

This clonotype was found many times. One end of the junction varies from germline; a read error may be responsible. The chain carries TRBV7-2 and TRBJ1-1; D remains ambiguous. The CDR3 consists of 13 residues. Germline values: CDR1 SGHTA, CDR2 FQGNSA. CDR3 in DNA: TGTGCCAGCAGCTCTCTGCAGCACACCGAAGCTTTCTTT. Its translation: CASSSLQHTEAFF.

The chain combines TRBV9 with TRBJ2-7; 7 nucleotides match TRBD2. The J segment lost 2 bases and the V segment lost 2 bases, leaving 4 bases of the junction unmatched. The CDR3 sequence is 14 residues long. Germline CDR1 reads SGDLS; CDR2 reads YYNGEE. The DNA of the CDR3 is TGTGCCAGCAGCGTTGGGGGGGTCGCCTACGAGCAGTACTTC. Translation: CASSVGGVAYEQYF. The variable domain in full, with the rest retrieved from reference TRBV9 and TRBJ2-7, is DSGVTQTPKHLITATGQRVTLRCSPRSGDLSVYWYQQSLDQGLQFLIQYYNGEERAKGNILERFSAQQFPDLHSELNLSSLELGDSALYFCASSVGGVAYEQYFGPGTRLTVT.

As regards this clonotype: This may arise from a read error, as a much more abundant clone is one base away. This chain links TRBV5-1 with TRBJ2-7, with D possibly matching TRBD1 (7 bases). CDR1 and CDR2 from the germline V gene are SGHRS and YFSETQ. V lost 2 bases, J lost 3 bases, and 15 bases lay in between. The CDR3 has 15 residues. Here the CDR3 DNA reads TGCGCCAGCAGCTTCGGTCGGGGGACAGACTACGAGCAGTACTTC. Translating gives CASSFGRGTDYEQYF.

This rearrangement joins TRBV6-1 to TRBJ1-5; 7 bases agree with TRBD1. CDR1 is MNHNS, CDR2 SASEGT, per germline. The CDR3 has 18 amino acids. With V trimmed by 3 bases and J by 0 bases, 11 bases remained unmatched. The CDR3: CASSDGTAHTYSNQPQHF. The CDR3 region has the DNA TGTGCCAGCAGTGACGGGACAGCACACACTTATAGCAATCAGCCCCAGCATTTT.

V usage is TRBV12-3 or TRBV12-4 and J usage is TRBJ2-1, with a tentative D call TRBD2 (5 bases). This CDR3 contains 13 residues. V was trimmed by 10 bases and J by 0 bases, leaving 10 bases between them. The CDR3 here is CATQRTSYNEQFF. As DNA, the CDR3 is TGTGCCACTCAGCGGACCTCCTACAATGAGCAGTTCTTC.

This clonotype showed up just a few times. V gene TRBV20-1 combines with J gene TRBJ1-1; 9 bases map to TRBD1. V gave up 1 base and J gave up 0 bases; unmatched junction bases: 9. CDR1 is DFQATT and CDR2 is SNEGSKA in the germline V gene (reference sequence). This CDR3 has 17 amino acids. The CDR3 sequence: CSARGVWGQGMNTEAFF. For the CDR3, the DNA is TGCAGTGCTAGAGGAGTCTGGGGACAGGGAATGAACACTGAAGCTTTCTTT.

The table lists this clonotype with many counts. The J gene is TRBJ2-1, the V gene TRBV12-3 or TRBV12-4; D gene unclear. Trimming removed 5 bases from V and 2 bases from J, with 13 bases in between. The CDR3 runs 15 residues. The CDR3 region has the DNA TGTGCCAGCAGTCCCGGACGGTTTCCCTACAATGAGCAGTTCTTC. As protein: CASSPGRFPYNEQFF.